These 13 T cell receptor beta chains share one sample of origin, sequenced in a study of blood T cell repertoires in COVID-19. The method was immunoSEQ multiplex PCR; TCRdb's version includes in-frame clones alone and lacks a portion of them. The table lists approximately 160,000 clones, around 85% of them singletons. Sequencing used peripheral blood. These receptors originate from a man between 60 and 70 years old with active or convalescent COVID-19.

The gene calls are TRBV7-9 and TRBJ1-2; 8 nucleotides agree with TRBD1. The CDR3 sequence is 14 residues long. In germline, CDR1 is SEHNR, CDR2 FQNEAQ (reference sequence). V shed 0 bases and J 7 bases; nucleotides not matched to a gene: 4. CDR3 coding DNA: TGTGCCAGCAGCTTAGCGACAGGGGTCGGTGGCTACACCTTC. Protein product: CASSLATGVGGYTF. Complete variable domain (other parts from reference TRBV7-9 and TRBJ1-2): DTGVSQNPRHKITKRGQNVTFRCDPISEHNRLYWYRQTLGQGPEFLTYFQNEAQLEKSRLLSDRFSAERPKGSFSTLEIQRTEQGDSAMYLCASSLATGVGGYTFGSGTRLTVV.

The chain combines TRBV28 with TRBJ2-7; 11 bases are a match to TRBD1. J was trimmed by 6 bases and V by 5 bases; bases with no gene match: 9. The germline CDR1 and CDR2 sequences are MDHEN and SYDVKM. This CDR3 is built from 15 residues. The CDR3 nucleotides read TGTGCCAGCAGTGCTAGGGGACAGGGGGTCCTCGAGCAGTACTTC. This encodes CASSARGQGVLEQYF. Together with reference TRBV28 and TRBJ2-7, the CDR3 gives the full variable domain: DVKVTQSSRYLVKRTGEKVFLECVQDMDHENMFWYRQDPGLGLRLIYFSYDVKMKEKGDIPEGYSVSREKKERFSLILESASTNQTSMYLCASSARGQGVLEQYFGPGTRLTVT.

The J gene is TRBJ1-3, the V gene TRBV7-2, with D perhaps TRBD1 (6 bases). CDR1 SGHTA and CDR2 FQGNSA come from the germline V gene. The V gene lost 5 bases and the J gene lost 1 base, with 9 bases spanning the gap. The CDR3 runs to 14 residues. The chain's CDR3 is CASSPQGSGNTIYF. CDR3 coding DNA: TGTGCCAGCAGCCCGCAGGGGTCTGGAAACACCATATATTTT.

The CDR3 nucleotides read TGTGCCAGCAGCTTGACAGGGAGAGATGAAAAACTGTTTTTT. Translated: CASSLTGRDEKLFF. The rearrangement joins TRBV7-3 to TRBJ1-4, with 7 bases identical to TRBD1. CDR1 is SGHTA and CDR2 is FQGTGA in the germline V gene. CDR3 length: 14 amino acids. The trim removed 3 bases at V and 6 bases at J, leaving 4 bases unmatched.

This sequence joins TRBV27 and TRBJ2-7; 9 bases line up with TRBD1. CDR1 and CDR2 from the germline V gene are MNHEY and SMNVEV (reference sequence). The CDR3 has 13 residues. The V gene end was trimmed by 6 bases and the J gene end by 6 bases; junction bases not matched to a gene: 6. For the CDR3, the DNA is TGTGCCAGCAGGCTGACAGGGGGGTCCGAGCAGTACTTC. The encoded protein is CASRLTGGSEQYF.

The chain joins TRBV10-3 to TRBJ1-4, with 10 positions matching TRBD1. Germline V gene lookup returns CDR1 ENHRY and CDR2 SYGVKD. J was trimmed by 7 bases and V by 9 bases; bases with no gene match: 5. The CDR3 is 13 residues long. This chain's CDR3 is CAIRDRGAEKLFF. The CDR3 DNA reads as TGTGCCATACGGGACAGGGGAGCTGAAAAACTGTTTTTT.

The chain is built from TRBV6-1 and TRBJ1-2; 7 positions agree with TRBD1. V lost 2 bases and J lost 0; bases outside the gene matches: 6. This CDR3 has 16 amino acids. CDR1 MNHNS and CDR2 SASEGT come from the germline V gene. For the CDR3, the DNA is TGTGCCAGCAGTGAACGGACAGGCGAAGCTAACTATGGCTACACCTTC. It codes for CASSERTGEANYGYTF.

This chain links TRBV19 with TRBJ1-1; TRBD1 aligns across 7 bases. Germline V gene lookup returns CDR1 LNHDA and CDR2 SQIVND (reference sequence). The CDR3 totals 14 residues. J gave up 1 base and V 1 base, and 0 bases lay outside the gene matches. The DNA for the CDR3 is TGTGCCAGTAGTATAGGGACAGGGAACACTGAAGCTTTCTTT. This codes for CASSIGTGNTEAFF.

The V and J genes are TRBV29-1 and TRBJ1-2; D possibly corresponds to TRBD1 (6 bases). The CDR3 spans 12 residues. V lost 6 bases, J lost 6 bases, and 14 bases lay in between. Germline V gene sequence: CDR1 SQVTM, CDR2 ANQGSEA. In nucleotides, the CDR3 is TGCAGCGTGGTGGGACAAATGGATGGCTACACCTTC. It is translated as CSVVGQMDGYTF.

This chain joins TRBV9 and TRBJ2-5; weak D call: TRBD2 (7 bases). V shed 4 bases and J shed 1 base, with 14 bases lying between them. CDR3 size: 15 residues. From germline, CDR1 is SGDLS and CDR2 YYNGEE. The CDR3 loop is CASSRGGQPQETQYF. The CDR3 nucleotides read TGTGCCAGCAGCAGGGGGGGACAACCCCAAGAGACCCAGTACTTC.

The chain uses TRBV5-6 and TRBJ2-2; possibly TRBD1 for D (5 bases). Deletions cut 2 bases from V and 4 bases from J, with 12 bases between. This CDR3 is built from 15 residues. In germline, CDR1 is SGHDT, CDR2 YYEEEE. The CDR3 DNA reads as TGTGCCAGCAGCTTCCAGGGCATCGGCACCGGGGAGCTGTTTTTT. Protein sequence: CASSFQGIGTGELFF.

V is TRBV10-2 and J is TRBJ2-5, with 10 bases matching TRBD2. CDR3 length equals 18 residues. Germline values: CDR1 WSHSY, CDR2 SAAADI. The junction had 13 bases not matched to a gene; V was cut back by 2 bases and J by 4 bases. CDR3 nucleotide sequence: TGCGCCAGCAGTGAGCACAGGGGAGGGCAGCGGGGGGGAGAGACCCAGTACTTC. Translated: CASSEHRGGQRGGETQYF.

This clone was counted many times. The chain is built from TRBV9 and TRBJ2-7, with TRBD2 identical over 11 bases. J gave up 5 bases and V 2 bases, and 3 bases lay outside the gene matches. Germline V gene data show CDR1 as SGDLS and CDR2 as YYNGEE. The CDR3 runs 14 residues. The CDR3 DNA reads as TGTGCCAGCAGCGTTAGCGGGGGGGCCAACGAGCAGTACTTC. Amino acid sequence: CASSVSGGANEQYF.